The following is a T cell receptor beta chain sequence with its context. The sample comes from a study of blood T cell repertoires in COVID-19. There are 14 residues in the CDR3. J gave up 3 bases and V 3 bases, and 4 bases lay outside the gene matches. Germline-derived CDR1 and CDR2 are SEHNR and FQNEAQ (reference sequence). Sequencing was performed with immunoSEQ multiplex PCR; in TCRdb, only in-frame clones are kept and a portion is missing. The sample contains under 130,000 clones, roughly 84% of which appear only once. This TCR came from a human donor in a cohort sampled during active COVID-19. V is TRBV7-9 and J is TRBJ1-1; 7 bases agree with TRBD1. Input material: peripheral blood. This chain's CDR3 is CASSFATGYTEAFF. CDR3 bases: TGTGCCAGCAGCTTCGCGACAGGGTACACTGAAGCTTTCTTT. Based on the CDR3 plus reference TRBV7-9 and TRBJ1-1, the full variable domain is DTGVSQNPRHKITKRGQNVTFRCDPISEHNRLYWYRQTLGQGPEFLTYFQNEAQLEKSRLLSDRFSAERPKGSFSTLEIQRTEQGDSAMYLCASSFATGYTEAFFGQGTRLTVV.